Shown below are 2 T cell receptor beta chains from a single sample sequenced in a study of regulatory T cells in long-lasting Graves disease. Libraries of TCR beta came from iRepertoire HTBI primers plus Arm-PCR of CDR3 regions. TCRdb called the multiplex PCR reads again in MiXCR, with one record for every CDR3 protein. The repertoire consists of 410,000 or so distinct CDR3 sequences, with about 15% occurring once and the leading ten covering approximately 15%. The time point is: newly diagnosed GD, antithyroid drugs for less than 3 months. Making the TCR library involved RNA that had been extracted from PBMCs. This sample was shared with a second study, whose subject was T cells in Graves' hyperthyroidism and ophthalmopathy.

The sample here was peripheral blood mononuclear cells (PBMCs), taken at new diagnosis, from a patient treated with antithyroid drugs. Receptor source: a woman under 40 with Graves disease.

In its sample, this clonotype was seen a few times. Given the absence of the conserved phenylalanine or tryptophan at the CDR3 end, a read error is likely. The chain links TRBV2 to TRBJ1-1, with TRBD1 matching 7 bases. Trimming cost V 4 bases and J 2 bases; bases outside gene matches: 10. CDR3 length: 16 amino acids. Germline CDR1 SNHLY, CDR2 FYNNEI. CDR3: CASSGAGGLKNTEAFL. CDR3 nucleotide sequence: TGTGCCAGCAGTGGCGCAGGGGGGTTGAAAAACACTGAAGCTTTCCTT.

This clonotype was seen many times. This rearrangement joins TRBV10-3 to TRBJ2-5, with 8 bases that match TRBD2. With 11 bases clipped from V and 2 bases from J, the junction kept 10 bases outside the gene matches. The CDR3 is 14 amino acids. In germline, CDR1 is ENHRY, CDR2 SYGVKD. The CDR3 spells CAVQSGSQQETQYF. The CDR3 coding sequence is TGTGCCGTCCAGAGCGGGAGTCAGCAAGAGACCCAGTACTTC.